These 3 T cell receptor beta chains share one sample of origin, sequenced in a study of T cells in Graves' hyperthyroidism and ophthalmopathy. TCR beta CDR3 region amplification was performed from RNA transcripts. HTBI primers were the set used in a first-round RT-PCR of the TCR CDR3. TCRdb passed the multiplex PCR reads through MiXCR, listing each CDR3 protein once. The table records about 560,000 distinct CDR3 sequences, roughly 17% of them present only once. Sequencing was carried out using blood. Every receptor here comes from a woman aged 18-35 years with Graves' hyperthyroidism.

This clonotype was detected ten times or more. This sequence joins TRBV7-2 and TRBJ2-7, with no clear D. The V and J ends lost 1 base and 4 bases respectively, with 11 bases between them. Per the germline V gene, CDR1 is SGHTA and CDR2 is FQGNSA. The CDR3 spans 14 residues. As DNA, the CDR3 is TGTGCCAGCAGCTTAGGAAGCGAGGAATACGAGCAGTACTTC. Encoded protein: CASSLGSEEYEQYF.

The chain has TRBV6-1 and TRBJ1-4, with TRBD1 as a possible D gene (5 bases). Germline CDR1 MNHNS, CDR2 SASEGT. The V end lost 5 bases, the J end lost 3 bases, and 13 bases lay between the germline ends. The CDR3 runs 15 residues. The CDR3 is CASSTSGAPNEKLFF. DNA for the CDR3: TGTGCCAGCAGTACCTCTGGGGCGCCTAATGAAAAACTGTTTTTT.

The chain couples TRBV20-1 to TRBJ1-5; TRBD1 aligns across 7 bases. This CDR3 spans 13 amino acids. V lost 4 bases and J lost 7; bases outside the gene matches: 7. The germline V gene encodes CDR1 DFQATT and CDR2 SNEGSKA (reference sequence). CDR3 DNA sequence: TGCAGTGCTAACAGGGGTTTCTCCCAGCCCCAGCATTTT. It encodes CSANRGFSQPQHF.